This TCR beta chain was sequenced in a study of shared clonotypes between healthy human individuals. Data came from immunoSEQ multiplex PCR; TCRdb stores just in-frame clones and leaves some out. The sample has 2 million to 2.5 million clones; about nine tenths are singletons. The CDR3 extends over 13 amino acids. From germline, CDR1 is MGHDK and CDR2 SYGVNS. Trimming took off 3 bases at V and 4 bases at J, with 8 bases between the two ends. V is TRBV25-1 and J is TRBJ2-3; no clear D. Sequenced sample: naive CD4+ T cells from PBMCs. The subset denotes: CD45RA+ positively selected. This receptor was obtained from a man between 18 and 35 years old in good health. Some clones in this sample may be carry-over from other donors' samples. The CDR3 DNA reads TGTGCCAGCAGTGATTACACCCCAGATACGCAGTATTTT. It is translated as CASSDYTPDTQYF.